This T cell receptor beta chain was identified during a study of blood T cell repertoires in COVID-19. Across the study: COVID-19 samples collected from the United States, Italy and Spain covered acute and convalescent phases. The analysed material was cDNA or gDNA that came from T cells, B-cell-depleted T cells, or PBMCs.

In the authors' methods: Amplification of reference gene primers was used by the study to estimate nucleated cell counts. Using immunoSEQ multiplex PCR, the repertoire was profiled, and TCRdb retains in-frame clones only, with some absent. V and J calls and clone size follow that table, whereas D and trimming were derived from the DNA. Of around 97,000 clones in the sample, 87% were seen once. The CDR3 consists of 18 residues. Losses at the gene ends were 7 bases for V and 0 bases for J; bases not matched to a gene: 14. The germline CDR1 and CDR2 sequences are MDHEN and SYDVKM. This chain connects TRBV28 to TRBJ1-1; 10 positions match TRBD1. The sequencing sample was made of peripheral blood. The TCR comes from a man in his fifties in a cohort sampled during active COVID-19. This CDR3 reads CASIETGGVGVMNTEAFF. The CDR3 DNA sequence: TGTGCCAGCATCGAGACAGGGGGCGTTGGGGTGATGAACACTGAAGCTTTCTTT.